Presented here are 15 T cell receptor beta chains from one specimen sequenced in a study of cytotoxic CD8 clonotypes in ibrutinib-treated CLL. Using immunoSEQ multiplex PCR, the repertoire was profiled, and TCRdb retains in-frame clones only, with some absent. The table has more than 110,000 clones, around 80% seen once. This sample comprised PBMCs, obtained after 36 months of ibrutinib treatment. These receptor sequences come from a human donor with chronic lymphocytic leukemia.

V and J are TRBV5-6 and TRBJ1-2; 8 bases are shared with TRBD1. The CDR3 has 15 residues. Trimming at V came to 0 bases and at J to 7 bases, leaving 8 bases not matched to a gene. Germline V gene data show CDR1 as SGHDT and CDR2 as YYEEEE. The CDR3 sequence: CASSLDWTGMSGYTF. DNA of the CDR3: TGTGCCAGCAGCTTGGACTGGACAGGGATGTCTGGCTACACCTTC.

This clone showed up just a few times. The genes are TRBV11-2 and TRBJ2-7; 7 nucleotides line up with TRBD2. The CDR3 is made up of 15 amino acids. After removal of 2 bases from V and 1 base from J, the junction contained 5 bases not matched to a gene. Germline values: CDR1 SGHAT, CDR2 FQNNGV. The CDR3 here is CASSLRGRESYEQYF. The CDR3 DNA follows: TGTGCCAGCAGCTTACGTGGGAGGGAATCCTACGAGCAGTACTTC. Full variable domain (outside the CDR3, taken from reference TRBV11-2 and TRBJ2-7): EAGVAQSPRYKIIEKRQSVAFWCNPISGHATLYWYQQILGQGPKLLIQFQNNGVVDDSQLPKDRFSAERLKGVDSTLKIQPAKLEDSAVYLCASSLRGRESYEQYFGPGTRLTVT.

The chain uses TRBV19 and TRBJ1-1; D remains unclear. The CDR3 totals 14 residues. Trimming stripped 3 bases from V and 0 bases from J, with 8 bases between. The germline CDR1 and CDR2 sequences are LNHDA and SQIVND (reference sequence). CDR3 coding DNA: TGTGCCAGTAGTATGAACGGGATGAACACTGAAGCTTTCTTT. Translated, it gives CASSMNGMNTEAFF.

The chain couples TRBV11-2 to TRBJ2-2, with TRBD1 identical over 8 bases. V was clipped by 3 bases and J by 4 bases; unmatched bases: 7. Germline V CDR1 and CDR2: SGHAT, FQNNGV. The CDR3 has 16 residues. CDR3: CASSLTGAAPTGELFF. The CDR3 DNA reads as TGTGCCAGCAGCTTGACAGGGGCCGCGCCCACCGGGGAGCTGTTTTTT. The entire variable domain, with the rest obtained from reference TRBV11-2 and TRBJ2-2, is as follows: EAGVAQSPRYKIIEKRQSVAFWCNPISGHATLYWYQQILGQGPKLLIQFQNNGVVDDSQLPKDRFSAERLKGVDSTLKIQPAKLEDSAVYLCASSLTGAAPTGELFFGEGSRLTVL.

This chain connects TRBV7-9 to TRBJ1-5; no firm D call. In germline, CDR1 is SEHNR, CDR2 FQNEAQ (reference sequence). The V gene lost 4 bases and the J gene lost 0 bases, with 7 bases spanning the gap. The CDR3 runs to 14 residues. The CDR3 sequence is CASSSRDSNQPQHF. In DNA, the CDR3 is TGTGCCAGCAGCTCCAGAGATAGCAATCAGCCCCAGCATTTT.

This clone was counted between two and nine times. For the CDR3, the DNA is TGCAGTGCTATCGGAAACTATGGCTACACCTTC. As protein: CSAIGNYGYTF. This sequence joins TRBV20-1 and TRBJ1-2, with no clear D. V lost 4 bases, J lost 2 bases, and 5 bases lay in between. The CDR3 is made up of 11 amino acids. The germline CDR1 and CDR2 sequences are DFQATT and SNEGSKA (reference sequence).

CDR3 amino acids: CASSQSLVDGYTF. CDR3 DNA: TGTGCCAGTAGTCAGTCCTTGGTGGATGGCTACACCTTC. The chain recombines TRBV19 with TRBJ1-2, with D hard to call. The CDR3 spans 13 residues. Deletions cut 5 bases from V and 6 bases from J, with 13 bases between. The germline CDR1 and CDR2 sequences are LNHDA and SQIVND (reference sequence).

This clone was seen a few times. CDR3 in amino acids: CFVGGPYGYTF. CDR3 DNA sequence: TGCTTCGTGGGGGGCCCTTATGGCTACACCTTC. J is TRBJ1-2 and V is TRBV29-1, with D tentatively TRBD1 (6 bases). The CDR3 has 11 residues. Per germline, CDR1 SQVTM and CDR2 ANQGSEA.

The chain recombines TRBV5-1 with TRBJ2-3; TRBD2 matches at 11 bases. Germline V gives CDR1 SGHRS, CDR2 YFSETQ. This CDR3 is 18 amino acids long. J gave up 4 bases and V 0 bases, and 10 bases lay outside the gene matches. The CDR3 loop is CASSLEIAGGPVADTQYF. The CDR3 bases are TGCGCCAGCAGCTTGGAGATAGCGGGGGGGCCTGTCGCAGATACGCAGTATTTT.

The chain carries TRBV5-1 and TRBJ1-1, with unresolved D. V gave up 2 bases and J gave up 0 bases, with 11 bases separating them. CDR3 length: 15 amino acids. Germline CDR1 is SGHRS and CDR2 is YFSETQ. The CDR3, as DNA: TGCGCCAGCAGCTTAACCCCAGCCTTGAACACTGAAGCTTTCTTT. It yields the protein CASSLTPALNTEAFF. The whole variable domain, remainder taken from reference TRBV5-1 and TRBJ1-1, is KAGVTQTPRYLIKTRGQQVTLSCSPISGHRSVSWYQQTPGQGLQFLFEYFSETQRNKGNFPGRFSGRQFSNSRSEMNVSTLELGDSALYLCASSLTPALNTEAFFGQGTRLTVV.

V is TRBV10-3 and J is TRBJ2-4; D remains unclear. Germline CDR1 ENHRY, CDR2 SYGVKD. The CDR3 extends over 14 amino acids. V gave up 3 bases and J gave up 1 base, with 7 bases separating them. CDR3 DNA: TGTGCCATCAGTGACTCCGTTGCCAAAAACATTCAGTACTTC. The encoded protein is CAISDSVAKNIQYF.

The chain is built from TRBV4-1 and TRBJ2-7; D is possibly TRBD2 (6 bases). Germline CDR1 MGHRA, CDR2 YSYEKL. V dropped 4 bases and J dropped 4 bases, with 14 bases sitting between them. This CDR3 is 14 amino acids long. This chain's CDR3 is CASSRAGRAYEQYF. The CDR3 bases are TGCGCCAGCAGCCGGGCGGGACGAGCATACGAGCAGTACTTC.

V usage is TRBV11-3 and J usage is TRBJ2-1; perhaps TRBD1 as D (6 bases). The CDR3 spans 13 residues. V shed 5 bases and J shed 8 bases, with 13 bases lying between them. The germline CDR1 and CDR2 sequences are SGHNT and YENEEA. The CDR3 sequence is CASSLQGFDEQFF. The CDR3 DNA sequence: TGTGCCAGCAGCCTACAGGGCTTCGATGAGCAGTTCTTC.

This chain links TRBV18 with TRBJ1-1; the match to TRBD1 covers 7 bases. This CDR3 contains 17 residues. J lost 0 bases, V lost 8 bases, and 15 bases had no gene match. CDR1 is KGHSH, CDR2 LQKENI, per germline. The CDR3, as DNA: TGTGCCAGCCCTACCAATCTTGTACAGGGGCTGAACACTGAAGCTTTCTTT. It encodes CASPTNLVQGLNTEAFF. Full variable domain (rest looked up from reference TRBV18 and TRBJ1-1): NAGVMQNPRHLVRRRGQEARLRCSPMKGHSHVYWYRQLPEEGLKFMVYLQKENIIDESGMPKERFSAEFPKEGPSILRIQQVVRGDSAAYFCASPTNLVQGLNTEAFFGQGTRLTVV.

This clone was seen only once. This chain links TRBV28 with TRBJ2-1; 8 bases agree with TRBD1. The CDR3 contains 12 residues. V lost 6 bases and J lost 6; bases outside the gene matches: 1. Germline CDR1 and CDR2: MDHEN and SYDVKM. In DNA, the CDR3 is TGTGCCAGCAGAACAGGGGGCAATGAGCAGTTCTTC. Translating gives CASRTGGNEQFF. Using reference TRBV28 and TRBJ2-1 for the parts outside the CDR3, the full variable domain is DVKVTQSSRYLVKRTGEKVFLECVQDMDHENMFWYRQDPGLGLRLIYFSYDVKMKEKGDIPEGYSVSREKKERFSLILESASTNQTSMYLCASRTGGNEQFFGPGTRLTVL.